This T cell receptor (beta chain) was identified in a study of blood T cell repertoires in COVID-19. Across the whole study: COVID-19 samples collected from the United States, Italy and Spain covered acute and convalescent phases. The cDNA or gDNA used as material had been derived from T cells, B-cell-depleted T cells, or PBMCs.

V lost 0 bases to trimming and J lost 3 bases; unmatched junction nucleotides: 13. The CDR3 runs to 19 residues. Germline assignment: CDR1 SGHRS and CDR2 YFSETQ. In the original analysis: Reference gene primer amplification yielded estimated nucleated cell counts. Some clones are missing from TCRdb's copy, which holds only in-frame ones; the method was immunoSEQ multiplex PCR. The V and J calls and clone size are taken from that table; D and trimming were inferred from the DNA. The repertoire has approximately 200,000 clones, approximately 86% of them found once; the top ten carry under 3%. Sequencing was carried out using peripheral blood. The origin of this receptor is a woman in her 30s with active or convalescent COVID-19. The chain is built from TRBV5-1 and TRBJ1-5; 9 nucleotides line up with TRBD1. The CDR3 region has the DNA TGCGCCAGCAGCTTGGGGATAGACACAGGGGGCGTTAACAATCAGCCCCAGCATTTT. Amino acids: CASSLGIDTGGVNNQPQHF.